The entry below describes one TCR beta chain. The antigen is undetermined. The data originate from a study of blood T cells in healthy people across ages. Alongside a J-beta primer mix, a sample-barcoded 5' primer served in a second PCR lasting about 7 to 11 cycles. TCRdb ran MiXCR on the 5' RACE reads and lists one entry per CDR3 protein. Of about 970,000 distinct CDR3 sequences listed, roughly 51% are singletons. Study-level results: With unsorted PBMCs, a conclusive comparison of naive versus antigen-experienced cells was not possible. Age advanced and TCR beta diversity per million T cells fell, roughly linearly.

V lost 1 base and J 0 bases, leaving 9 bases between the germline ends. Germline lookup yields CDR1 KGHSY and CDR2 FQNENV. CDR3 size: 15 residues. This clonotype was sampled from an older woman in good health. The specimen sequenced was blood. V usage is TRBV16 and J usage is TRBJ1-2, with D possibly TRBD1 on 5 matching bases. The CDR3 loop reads CASSQYRGANYGYTF. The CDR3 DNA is TGTGCCAGCAGCCAATATCGGGGGGCTAACTATGGCTACACCTTC.